One sample yielded the 32 T cell receptor beta chains listed below, sequenced in a study of regulatory T cells in long-lasting Graves disease. Time point specified: newly diagnosed GD, antithyroid drugs for less than 3 months. PBMCs provided the RNA from which the TCR library was made. Construction of TCR beta libraries relied on iRepertoire HTBI primers and on Arm-PCR targeting CDR3 regions. A single record per CDR3 protein comes from TCRdb applying MiXCR to the multiplex PCR reads. The sample has a few hundred thousand distinct CDR3 sequences, around 16% seen once; the top ten hold about 8.3%. Separately, the same data were catalogued under a study of T cells in Graves' hyperthyroidism and ophthalmopathy.

The material was peripheral blood mononuclear cells (PBMCs), obtained at new diagnosis, from a patient treated with antithyroid drugs. These receptors were collected from a woman in her thirties or forties with Graves disease.

This clonotype was detected a few times. This sequence joins TRBV6-2 or TRBV6-3 and TRBJ2-7; 7 bases are shared with TRBD1. Germline lookup yields CDR1 MNHEY and CDR2 SVGEGT. Trimming removed 6 bases from V and 4 bases from J; junction bases left unmatched: 9. The CDR3 contains 14 residues. The CDR3 DNA reads TGTGCCAGCAGACGACCAGGGGGTTTATACGAGCAGTACTTC. Translating it yields CASRRPGGLYEQYF.

The chain couples TRBV12-5 to TRBJ2-2; D call uncertain. This CDR3 contains 17 residues. Germline values: CDR1 LGHNT, CDR2 FRNRAP. Trimming shortened V by 0 bases and J by 5 bases, and 16 bases separated the two germline ends. The CDR3 region has the DNA TGTGCTAGTGGTTTGGTCCCAGGCCGGGTTCATACCGGGGAGCTGTTTTTT. Protein: CASGLVPGRVHTGELFF.

This clonotype occurred many times. This chain links TRBV30 with TRBJ1-1; D ambiguous. Trimming removed 5 bases at V and 1 base at J, with 14 bases between. The germline V gene has CDR1 GTSNPN and CDR2 SVGIG (reference sequence). The CDR3 totals 14 residues. The CDR3 DNA reads as TGTGCCTGGGAAACAACAGAATCGAACACTGAAGCTTTCTTT. Its protein product is CAWETTESNTEAFF.

This clonotype has a count of ten or more. The rearrangement joins TRBV2 to TRBJ1-2, with D possibly being TRBD1 (6 bases). The CDR3 spans 14 residues. Between the trimmed V and J ends, which lost 6 bases and 4 bases, there was a span of 15 bases. CDR1 is SNHLY, CDR2 FYNNEI, per germline. As DNA, the CDR3 is TGTGCCAGCAGGGAAACAGGGTCGGTCTATGGCTACACCTTC. It yields the protein CASRETGSVYGYTF.

Note on this clonotype: A far larger clone lies a single base away; this is likely a read error. This chain links TRBV3-1 with TRBJ2-3; D gene ambiguous. The V end was cut by 6 bases, the J end by 2 bases, with 6 bases between. The CDR3 runs to 12 residues. Germline loops: CDR1 LGHDT, CDR2 YNNKEL (reference sequence). This CDR3 reads CASSSVTDTQYF. The CDR3 coding sequence is TGTGCCAGCAGTTCCGTCACAGATACGCAGTATTTT.

This clonotype was seen a few times. The chain is built from TRBV5-4 and TRBJ2-3; 7 positions agree with TRBD1. The junction had 7 bases not matched to a gene; V was cut back by 4 bases and J by 2 bases. CDR1 and CDR2 (germline): SGHNT, YYREEE (reference sequence). This CDR3 region has 15 residues. Here the CDR3 reads CASSTRQGHTDTQYF. The CDR3, as DNA: TGTGCCAGCAGCACACGACAGGGTCACACAGATACGCAGTATTTT.

This clonotype was observed many times. This chain joins TRBV7-8 and TRBJ2-1, with 9 positions matching TRBD2. After removal of 2 bases from V and 3 bases from J, the junction contained 5 bases not matched to a gene. The CDR3 runs to 16 residues. Germline CDR1 reads SGHVS; CDR2 reads FQNEAQ. The CDR3 region is CASSLTASGIYNEQFF. The CDR3 DNA is TGTGCCAGCAGCTTAACGGCTAGCGGGATCTACAATGAGCAGTTCTTC.

V gene TRBV7-3 combines with J gene TRBJ2-2; D is unclear. The V gene lost 1 base and the J gene lost 3 bases, with 9 bases spanning the gap. The CDR3 is 15 amino acids. CDR1 SGHTA and CDR2 FQGTGA come from the germline V gene. CDR3 nucleotides: TGTGCCAGCAGCTTAAGACGGACCGACACCGGGGAGCTGTTTTTT. This translates into CASSLRRTDTGELFF.

This clonotype was detected ten times or more. V usage is TRBV28 and J usage is TRBJ2-3, with a tentative D call TRBD2 (6 bases). V lost 3 bases, J lost 5 bases, and 15 bases lay in between. The length of the CDR3 is 15 residues. In germline, CDR1 is MDHEN, CDR2 SYDVKM. This CDR3 is CASSFTGGMKDTQYF. In nucleotides, the CDR3 is TGTGCCAGCAGTTTTACGGGCGGGATGAAAGATACGCAGTATTTT.

Note on this clonotype: This could be a read error, since a much larger clone is one nucleotide away. This chain joins TRBV29-1 and TRBJ2-5; the match to TRBD2 covers 9 bases. The DNA end lines up better with TRBJ2-1; the J call may be wrong. CDR3 size: 14 residues. Germline V CDR1 and CDR2: SQVTM, ANQGSEA. CDR3 sequence (DNA): TGCAGCGCTGAAAGTCTAGCGGGACCGAATGAGCAGTTCTTC. This codes for CSAESLAGPNEQFF.

As to this clonotype: A much bigger clone sits one base away, suggesting this may be a read error. V gene TRBV28 combines with J gene TRBJ1-2, with D maybe TRBD1 (6 bases). Germline V gives CDR1 MDHEN, CDR2 SYDVKM. Trimming stripped 7 bases from V and 2 bases from J, with 8 bases between. This CDR3 is built from 12 residues. CDR3 sequence: CASTTGNYGYTF. The CDR3 region has the DNA TGTGCCAGCACCACAGGGAACTATGGCTACACCTTC.

This clonotype was seen once. The chain employs TRBV15 and TRBJ1-2; weak D call: TRBD1 (5 bases). The CDR3 spans 14 residues. Trimming pared 3 bases from V and 3 bases from J, leaving 11 bases between. The germline gives CDR1 LNHNV, CDR2 YYDKDF (reference sequence). The DNA for the CDR3 is TGTGCCACCAGCAGTCACGGGGGGGACTATGGCTACACCTTC. It specifies CATSSHGGDYGYTF.

A note on this clonotype: At one end, the junction sequence differs from germline, possibly due to a read error. The chain is built from TRBV7-9 and TRBJ1-6, with unresolved D. Germline assignment: CDR1 SEHNR and CDR2 FQNEAQ (reference sequence). There are 16 residues in the CDR3. Here the CDR3 DNA reads TGTACCAGCAGCGACTCTTCGCCAGCAAATAATTCACCCCTCCACTTT. It specifies CTSSDSSPANNSPLHF. Variable domain in full (rest from reference TRBV7-9 and TRBJ1-6): DTGVSQNPRHKITKRGQNVTFRCDPISEHNRLYWYRQTLGQGPEFLTYFQNEAQLEKSRLLSDRFSAERPKGSFSTLEIQRTEQGDSAMYLCTSSDSSPANNSPLHFGNGTRLTVT.

This clonotype has at least ten counts. This chain uses TRBV24-1 with TRBJ2-3; D might be TRBD2 (5 bases). The CDR3 consists of 12 residues. The V gene's germline CDR1 is KGHDR and CDR2 SFDVKD. Trimming removed 10 bases at V and 3 bases at J, with 10 bases between. CDR3 nucleotide sequence: TGTGCCACTGGTGGCGGGACAGATACGCAGTATTTT. It codes for CATGGGTDTQYF.

Concerning this clonotype itself: Just one base apart from a much larger clone, this may be a read error. In nucleotides, the CDR3 is TGTGCCAGCAGTTACTCGAGCAGGGCCTATGGCTGCACCTTC. The encoded protein is CASSYSSRAYGCTF. V and J are TRBV6-2 or TRBV6-3 and TRBJ1-2, with D possibly matching TRBD1 (5 bases). CDR1 and CDR2 (germline): MNHEY, SVGEGT. The CDR3 is 14 residues long.

The genes are TRBV6-4 and TRBJ1-5; no definite D call. Trimming cost V 5 bases and J 2 bases, with 7 bases left between them. This CDR3 is built from 13 residues. CDR1 MRHNA and CDR2 SNTAGT come from the germline V gene. CDR3 amino acids: CASSYDGNQPQHF. DNA for the CDR3: TGTGCCAGCAGTTACGACGGCAATCAGCCCCAGCATTTT.

This clonotype occurred many times. This rearrangement joins TRBV18 to TRBJ2-3, with 9 bases fitting TRBD2. Per the germline V gene, CDR1 is KGHSH and CDR2 is LQKENI. The CDR3 sequence is 15 residues long. Trimming removed 3 bases from V and 3 bases from J; junction bases left unmatched: 4. For the CDR3, the DNA is TGTGCCAGCTCACCCGGGACTAGCAGGACAGATACGCAGTATTTT. This gives the protein CASSPGTSRTDTQYF.

The chain joins TRBV6-2 or TRBV6-3 to TRBJ2-1, with D maybe TRBD1 (5 bases). From germline, CDR1 is MNHEY and CDR2 SVGEGT. Deletions cut 8 bases from V and 5 bases from J, with 16 bases between. This CDR3 comprises 14 residues. CDR3 loop: CASAAKQGDNEQFF. For the CDR3, the DNA is TGTGCCAGCGCAGCAAAGCAGGGTGACAATGAGCAGTTCTTC.

Only a few counts were recorded for this clonotype. This chain joins TRBV19 and TRBJ2-7; no clear D gene. CDR3 length equals 14 residues. Germline CDR1 is LNHDA and CDR2 is SQIVND (reference sequence). The V gene lost 1 base and the J gene lost 3 bases, with 10 bases spanning the gap. The CDR3 loop is CASSIGLGFYEQYF. Written as DNA, the CDR3 is TGTGCCAGTAGTATAGGACTGGGTTTCTACGAGCAGTACTTC.

This clonotype was detected many times. This sequence joins TRBV12-3 or TRBV12-4 and TRBJ2-3; D unclear. The CDR3 length is 13 residues. Trimming shortened V by 1 base and J by 7 bases, and 9 bases separated the two germline ends. The CDR3: CASSLGTKNTQYF. In DNA form, the CDR3 reads TGTGCCAGCAGTTTAGGGACCAAGAATACGCAGTATTTT.

This clonotype came up many times. The V and J genes are TRBV14 and TRBJ1-1; D is undetermined. Between the trimmed V and J ends, which lost 0 bases and 1 base, there was a span of 6 bases. This CDR3 has 14 residues. In germline, CDR1 is SGHDN, CDR2 FVKESK. CDR3 in amino acids: CASSQETRNTEAFF. As DNA, the CDR3 is TGTGCCAGCAGCCAAGAAACACGGAACACTGAAGCTTTCTTT.

Many counts were recorded for this clonotype. V and J are TRBV6-2 or TRBV6-3 and TRBJ1-2, with D unresolved. Germline CDR1 and CDR2: MNHEY and SVGEGT. The ends were cut back, 0 bases at V and 4 bases at J, with 15 bases in the middle. The length of the CDR3 is 16 residues. The chain's CDR3 is CASSYSSGRVTYGYTF. Here the CDR3 DNA reads TGTGCCAGCAGTTACTCTTCGGGCAGAGTTACCTATGGCTACACCTTC.

This clonotype came up many times. The chain is built from TRBV3-1 and TRBJ2-3; TRBD2 matches 8 bases. This CDR3 has 16 residues. V was clipped by 4 bases and J by 5 bases; unmatched bases: 11. CDR1 and CDR2 from the germline V gene are LGHDT and YNNKEL (reference sequence). CDR3 sequence: CASSLLTSGPEDTQYF. CDR3 in DNA: TGTGCCAGCAGCCTCCTAACTAGCGGACCAGAAGATACGCAGTATTTT.

This rearrangement joins TRBV2 to TRBJ1-6, with TRBD1 as a possible D gene (6 bases). The CDR3 length is 14 residues. V shed 4 bases and J shed 9 bases, with 13 bases lying between them. Germline assignment: CDR1 SNHLY and CDR2 FYNNEI. The chain's CDR3 is CASSVGQGFSPLHF. The CDR3 bases are TGTGCCAGCAGTGTCGGGCAGGGGTTTTCACCCCTCCACTTT.

The chain has TRBV11-2 and TRBJ2-1; 13 bases fit TRBD2. V dropped 5 bases and J dropped 7; count of bases not matched to a gene: 8. This CDR3 contains 16 residues. The germline V gene has CDR1 SGHAT and CDR2 FQNNGV. The CDR3 sequence is CASSPGLAGAGNEQFF. The CDR3 DNA is TGTGCCAGCAGCCCCGGACTAGCGGGAGCAGGTAATGAGCAGTTCTTC.

This clonotype was detected many times. The rearrangement joins TRBV6-2 or TRBV6-3 to TRBJ2-2; D gene uncertain. Between the trimmed V and J ends, which lost 8 bases and 2 bases, there was a span of 3 bases. From germline, CDR1 is MNHEY and CDR2 SVGEGT. CDR3 length equals 11 residues. CDR3 sequence (DNA): TGTGCCAGCTGTAACACCGGGGAGCTGTTTTTT. Its translation: CASCNTGELFF.

This clonotype was observed many times. This chain uses TRBV10-3 with TRBJ2-5; TRBD2 agrees at 9 bases. CDR1 and CDR2 (germline): ENHRY, SYGVKD. This CDR3 region has 13 residues. J gave up 4 bases and V 6 bases, and 3 bases lay outside the gene matches. CDR3 in amino acids: CAIRGLALETQYF. As DNA, the CDR3 is TGTGCCATCAGGGGACTAGCTCTAGAGACCCAGTACTTC.

This clonotype was seen many times. J is TRBJ2-1 and V is TRBV29-1; 7 bases are a match to TRBD1. With 1 base clipped from V and 8 bases from J, the junction kept 11 bases outside the gene matches. CDR3 length: 15 amino acids. Germline assignment: CDR1 SQVTM and CDR2 ANQGSEA. The CDR3 DNA reads as TGCAGCGTTGAAGGGGGGCAGGGGGAGACTCATGAGCAGTTCTTC. It encodes CSVEGGQGETHEQFF.

Points on this clonotype: This likely traces to a read error, being one base from a far larger clone. The gene calls are TRBV3-1 and TRBJ2-1; tentatively, D is TRBD2 (6 bases). Trimming shortened V by 1 base and J by 3 bases, and 7 bases separated the two germline ends. CDR1 and CDR2 from the germline V gene are LGHDT and YNNKEL (reference sequence). CDR3 length: 14 residues. CDR3 loop: CASSQAGDYNEQFF. CDR3 nucleotide sequence: TGTGCCAGCAGCCAAGCGGGAGACTACAATGAGCAGTTCTTC.

This clonotype was seen at least ten times. The chain uses TRBV20-1 and TRBJ1-1; TRBD1 might be the D (5 bases). The length of the CDR3 is 13 residues. CDR1 DFQATT and CDR2 SNEGSKA come from the germline V gene (reference sequence). V lost 6 bases, J lost 9 bases, and 20 bases lay in between. The chain's CDR3 is CSAGPSSGTKAFF. In DNA, the CDR3 is TGCAGTGCGGGACCCTCCAGCGGGACGAAAGCTTTCTTT.

This clonotype was detected ten times or more. As DNA, the CDR3 is TGTGCCAGCAGTTCCTCCGCCGAGCAGTACTTC. This sequence encodes CASSSSAEQYF. The gene calls are TRBV28 and TRBJ2-7; no reliable D call. V lost 4 bases to trimming and J lost 6 bases, with 7 bases between them. CDR1 MDHEN and CDR2 SYDVKM come from the germline V gene. There are 11 residues in the CDR3.

V usage is TRBV9 and J usage is TRBJ2-3; tentative D call: TRBD2 (5 bases). V was cut by 0 bases and J by 0 bases, with 14 bases left in between. Germline V gives CDR1 SGDLS, CDR2 YYNGEE. CDR3 size: 17 residues. CDR3 nucleotides: TGTGCCAGCAGCGTAGCTCTCGGCGGCGGGAGCACAGATACGCAGTATTTT. As protein: CASSVALGGGSTDTQYF.